This T cell receptor (beta chain) comes out of a study of lymphopenia after photon versus proton radiotherapy. The study, taken as a whole, reports: After the lymphocyte nadir, photon-treated repertoires showed oligoclonal expansion, especially of CD8+ Temra cells.

Sequencing used immunoSEQ multiplex PCR; TCRdb keeps in-frame clones, though not all of them. The sample holds 15,000 to 20,000 clones, around 86% seen once. A remark on this clone: What it binds is unknown.

Germline CDR1 reads SGHAT; CDR2 reads FQNNGV. The CDR3 extends over 16 amino acids. Trimming pared 1 base from V and 1 base from J, leaving 13 bases between. The receptor comes from a man in his 70s with pancreatic cancer. Sequenced here: peripheral blood, sampled from a patient treated with proton-based radiotherapy. J is TRBJ1-1 and V is TRBV11-2; possibly TRBD1 for D (5 bases). DNA for the CDR3: TGTGCCAGCAGCTTAGTAGCGGGGGTTGCGAACACTGAAGCTTTCTTT. Translated: CASSLVAGVANTEAFF.